Shown below are 6 T cell receptor beta chains from a single sample sequenced in a study of neurological immune-mediated disorders. Each CDR3 protein is one row after TCRdb ran MiXCR on the 5' RACE reads. The sample holds about 66,000 distinct CDR3 sequences, about 4% seen once. The sequencing sample was made of PBMCs. The origin of the receptors is a young man with multiple sclerosis.

V and J are TRBV5-1 and TRBJ1-6; a weak D match, TRBD1 (5 bases). The CDR3 spans 15 residues. The V and J ends lost 4 bases and 8 bases respectively, with 16 bases between them. Germline-derived CDR1 and CDR2 are SGHRS and YFSETQ. The CDR3 region is CASSGGGNEDSPLHF. CDR3 in DNA: TGCGCCAGCAGCGGGGGTGGGAATGAAGATTCACCCCTCCACTTT.

There are many counts of this clonotype. The chain carries TRBV6-2 or TRBV6-3 and TRBJ2-7; 11 bases map to TRBD1. J was trimmed by 3 bases and V by 7 bases; bases with no gene match: 5. Per germline, CDR1 MNHEY and CDR2 SVGEGT. The CDR3 is 14 amino acids. The CDR3 DNA reads TGTGCCAGCAAAACCGGGACAGGGGGCTACGAGCAGTACTTC. It is translated as CASKTGTGGYEQYF.

This clonotype occurred many times. The chain joins TRBV4-3 to TRBJ2-7, with no clear D. The V end lost 1 base, the J end lost 5 bases, and 9 bases lay between the germline ends. This CDR3 spans 13 amino acids. CDR1 is LGHNA, CDR2 YSLEER, per germline. CDR3 protein: CASSQVRVDEQYF. The CDR3, as DNA: TGCGCCAGCAGCCAAGTCCGCGTGGACGAGCAGTACTTC.

The table lists this clonotype with many counts. This sequence joins TRBV12-3 or TRBV12-4 and TRBJ2-1; D not certain. The CDR3 consists of 15 residues. Trimming removed 3 bases at V and 2 bases at J, with 11 bases between. CDR3 protein: CASSLWGSTYNEQFF. For the CDR3, the DNA is TGTGCCAGCAGTTTGTGGGGATCCACCTACAATGAGCAGTTCTTC.

Ten or more counts support this clonotype. CDR3: CASSLVREYGHDTQYF. The CDR3 DNA is TGCGCCAGCAGCTTAGTCAGGGAATATGGCCACGATACGCAGTATTTT. This sequence joins TRBV5-1 and TRBJ2-3, with D tentatively TRBD1 (5 bases). From germline, CDR1 is SGHRS and CDR2 YFSETQ. CDR3 length: 16 amino acids. Trimming took 2 bases from V and 6 from J, leaving 19 bases between them.

This clonotype was found many times. The rearrangement links TRBV5-1 to TRBJ2-7, with D maybe TRBD2 (6 bases). The CDR3 loop spans 14 amino acids. Trimming removed 2 bases at V and 0 bases at J, with 9 bases between. CDR1 and CDR2 (germline): SGHRS, YFSETQ. DNA of the CDR3: TGCGCCAGCAGCTTCCGGACTACCTCCTACGAGCAGTACTTC. Encoded protein: CASSFRTTSYEQYF.